The 8 T cell receptor beta chains listed next were all sequenced from one sample in a study of blood T cell repertoires in COVID-19. TCRdb keeps only in-frame clones here, not all; method: immunoSEQ multiplex PCR. The data contain around 70,000 clones, roughly 90% of them singletons. Sequenced: peripheral blood. These receptors were taken from a human donor in a cohort sampled during active COVID-19.

The rearrangement uses TRBV9 and TRBJ2-1, with D perhaps matching TRBD1 (6 bases). Per germline, CDR1 SGDLS and CDR2 YYNGEE. The CDR3 is 17 amino acids. The ends were cut back, 4 bases at V and 8 bases at J, with 25 bases in the middle. The CDR3 DNA is TGTGCCAGCAGCCCGTCAACGGGACAAAACCCAGGGGATGAGCAGTTCTTC. Translated: CASSPSTGQNPGDEQFF.

This chain links TRBV6-2 or TRBV6-3 with TRBJ1-5, with D unclear. The CDR3 is 14 residues long. In germline, CDR1 is MNHEY, CDR2 SVGEGT. Trimming shortened V by 2 bases and J by 4 bases, and 9 bases separated the two germline ends. In DNA form, the CDR3 reads TGTGCCAGCAGTTACGTCGGCGGTAATCAGCCCCAGCATTTT. It is translated as CASSYVGGNQPQHF.

Only a few counts were recorded for this clone. This rearrangement joins TRBV28 to TRBJ2-5; 15 nucleotides match TRBD2. With 3 bases clipped from V and 5 bases from J, the junction kept 10 bases outside the gene matches. This CDR3 has 18 amino acids. In germline, CDR1 is MDHEN, CDR2 SYDVKM. CDR3 in amino acids: CASSFPGLAGGPGETQYF. DNA of the CDR3: TGTGCCAGCAGTTTTCCCGGACTAGCGGGAGGGCCGGGGGAGACCCAGTACTTC.

V is TRBV27 and J is TRBJ1-4; 8 bases map to TRBD1. The germline V gene has CDR1 MNHEY and CDR2 SMNVEV (reference sequence). Losses at the gene ends were 4 bases for V and 8 bases for J; bases not matched to a gene: 3. The CDR3 contains 13 residues. The CDR3 sequence: CASSWGTGEKLFF. CDR3 bases: TGTGCCAGCAGTTGGGGGACAGGAGAAAAACTGTTTTTT.

This clone appeared a few times. This chain connects TRBV6-5 to TRBJ2-7; TRBD2 agrees at 12 bases. The germline V gene encodes CDR1 MNHEY and CDR2 SVGAGI. The CDR3 runs to 16 residues. The ends lost 4 bases at V and 0 bases at J; junction bases unmatched: 4. The CDR3 DNA sequence: TGTGCCAGCAGTTTGGGGGGACTAGCGGGCTCCTACGAGCAGTACTTC. Translating it yields CASSLGGLAGSYEQYF.

The V gene is TRBV7-2, the J gene TRBJ2-4, with a tentative D call TRBD2 (5 bases). This CDR3 comprises 15 residues. The V end was cut by 5 bases, the J end by 7 bases, with 18 bases between. Germline CDR1 and CDR2: SGHTA and FQGNSA. The CDR3 sequence is CASSPRGPSRNIQYF. DNA for the CDR3: TGTGCCAGCAGCCCCCGAGGGCCCTCCCGCAACATTCAGTACTTC.

As DNA, the CDR3 is TGCAGTGCTAGTTACGACTTACTAGCGGGGAGGAATGAGCAGTTCTTC. Its protein is CSASYDLLAGRNEQFF. The chain employs TRBV20-1 and TRBJ2-1; 10 positions agree with TRBD2. CDR3 length: 16 residues. Germline loops: CDR1 DFQATT, CDR2 SNEGSKA (reference sequence). V shed 3 bases and J 7 bases; nucleotides not matched to a gene: 12.

V usage is TRBV24-1 and J usage is TRBJ2-6; 9 nucleotides align to TRBD1. This CDR3 comprises 18 residues. V trimming: 4 bases; J trimming: 4 bases; junction bases outside the gene matches: 10. The V gene's germline CDR1 is KGHDR and CDR2 SFDVKD. In nucleotides, the CDR3 is TGTGCCACCAGTGACGGGGACAGGGAAAGGATCGGGGCCAACGTCCTGACTTTC. This translates into CATSDGDRERIGANVLTF.